This T cell receptor (beta chain) was recorded in a study of beta chain features in type 1 diabetes (dated by TCRdb to between 2017 and 2018). Context from the whole study: No differences in mean age, gender distribution, total cell number or subset yield were found between patients and healthy donors. The study compared the TCRB repertoires of sorted circulating CD4+ T cell subsets in recently diagnosed type 1 diabetes patients with those in matched healthy donors. Regulatory and stem cell-like memory subsets were obtained from only 8 patients and about eight healthy donors, while naive and central memory subsets were obtained from all 30 or so donors. Across all samples, fewer than 110,000,000 sorted cells were examined, and cell number per subset correlated strongly with RNA yield. The paper as a whole reports these results and caveats: Sequencing cDNA rather than genomic DNA could over-represent highly expressing activated cells, although activation and CD3 levels did not differ between groups. The naive, central memory and regulatory TCRB repertoires appeared to resemble one another more closely among patients than among healthy donors. PCR might favor shorter templates, but patient and control samples were amplified and corrected together, so any skew would affect both groups equally. At VDJ recombination sites, patients with type 1 diabetes made fewer insertions and deleted more nucleotides, a pattern implying thymic rearrangement abnormalities. In all four CD4+ subsets, TCRB CDR3 length was moderately but significantly shorter in type 1 diabetes patients. Because small numbers of individuals were included in the HLA sub-analyses, any influence of HLA type on TCRB rearrangement was left unresolved.

Note on this clone: Its antigen has not been determined. No base quality information exists; no much larger clone differs at one position.

The entire isolated RNA was reverse transcribed using the High Capacity cDNA Reverse Transcription Kit, and thus expressed TCRB transcripts were sequenced. Naive, central memory and regulatory T cell samples underwent deep immunoSEQ sequencing, averaging around 4 million total reads per sample. Sorted cells were lysed in RLT buffer, and RNA was extracted using DNase-treated RNeasy Micro or Mini kits according to cell number. Each cell subset was processed separately to prevent cross-contamination, with patient and healthy donor samples processed together. The immunoSEQ multiplex PCR was used to amplify TCRB sequences from cDNA, yielding 87-bp fragments that span the CDR3 region. Sequencing of the amplicons was done on the Illumina HiSeq platform. The authors' pipeline ran thus. Synthetic template baselines were used to correct PCR bias computationally, reads within Hamming distance 2 were collapsed together, and singletons that could not be merged were discarded. Reads were aligned against IMGT so that V, D and J genes, CDR3 length and insertions or deletions at six rearrangement sites could be assigned. Within each subset, clonotype counts were normalized to the number of sorted cells before true diversity and Gini coefficients were calculated with the tcR R package. Repertoire sharing was quantified using the overlap coefficient calculated on TCRB nucleotide sequences. As a proxy for the pre-selection repertoire, out-of-frame TCRB sequences from naive cells were analyzed. Drawn from immuneACCESS, this table holds only the in-frame rearrangements with V and J called that TCRdb kept. Clones are partly lost; checked studies trace under half to an unresolved V gene and leave the rest unexplained. The DNA was the basis for D and trimming; V, J and clone size are from that table. This sample has fewer than 350,000 clones in its table, and about 20% of those were observed once. 0.035% to 0.055% of the sample belongs to the ten largest clones.

From each donor, a single peripheral blood sample of 95 to 150 mL on average was drawn into heparinised tubes. Naive, central memory, regulatory and stem cell-like memory CD4+ T cells were sorted on a BD FACSAria II using a panel including CD45RO, CCR7, CD25, CD127, CD95 and CD27. Every sorted population had a purity above 95%. PBMCs were isolated immediately by Lymphoprep density gradient centrifugation and stained directly without culture. So that batch effects would be minimized, each experiment stained and sorted samples in pairs, pairing one healthy donor with one patient. The clonotype comes from a woman in her late teens or twenties in good health. The sample consisted of naive CD4+ T cells from blood. The sample's cell subset or site label, in plain terms: true naive CD4+ T cells.

The CDR3: CASSQGTSGGKNIQYF. DNA sequence: TGTGCCAGCAGCCAAGGGACTAGCGGAGGGAAAAACATTCAGTACTTC. The V gene is TRBV4-2 and the J gene is TRBJ2-4, with 10 bases in between that match TRBD2. CDR1 and CDR2 are drawn from the germline V gene: LGHNA, YNFKEQ. After removal of 1 base from V and 4 bases from J, the junction retains 4 bases not matched to a gene. The CDR3, from cysteine to phenylalanine, totals 16 residues. CDR3 DNA is the only sequence kept; it has 48 bases, read in frame from the first base.